A selection of T cell receptor beta chains follows, all from one sample in a study of T-cell memory formation after mild COVID-19. TCRdb itself ran the 5' RACE reads through MiXCR, one entry per CDR3 protein. The sample lists about 110,000 distinct CDR3 sequences, 9.5% to 15% occurring once. The specimen was PBMCs or a T cell subset sorted from them (not recorded which). These receptors all come from an adult woman who had mild COVID-19 (a few samples of this study predate the infection). Cell type and time point are not known. The CDR3 runs from the conserved cysteine through the conserved F or W. The D gene is left open where the match is weak. Not every row has a clone size; where given, it reads once, few, many or a size class.

TRBV12-3/TRBV12-4,14,few,TRBJ2-2,NA,TGTGCCAGCAGTCGCAGGGGATTCGCCGGGGAGCTGTTTTTT,CASSRRGFAGELFF
TRBV5-1,18,few,TRBJ2-6,NA,TGCGCCAGCAGCCTCGACCCCCTCCATGGATCTGGGGCCAACGTCCTGACTTTC,CASSLDPLHGSGANVLTF
TRBV5-1,13,NA,TRBJ2-7,NA,TGCGCCAGCAGCTTGGAACAAGACTACGAGCAGTACTTC,CASSLEQDYEQYF
TRBV7-2,16,NA,TRBJ2-7,TRBD2,TGTGCCAGCAGCGCAATGACTAGCGGGATCGTCTACGAGCAGTACTTC,CASSAMTSGIVYEQYF
TRBV29-1,17,few,TRBJ2-7,TRBD1,TGCAGCGTGGAAGCCGCCGAGGGGGCTCGATCGACCTACGAGCAGTACTTC,CSVEAAEGARSTYEQYF
TRBV25-1,15,NA,TRBJ2-7,TRBD2,TGTGCCAGCAGTGACGGGGCTAGCGGGAGTTACGAGCAGTACTTC,CASSDGASGSYEQYF
TRBV5-1,12,many,TRBJ2-1,NA,TGCGCCAGCGACAACTCCTACAATGAGCAGTTCTTC,CASDNSYNEQFF
TRBV18,16,few,TRBJ2-7,TRBD1,TGTGCCAGCTCGTTCCGGGACAGTGACCACCCCTACGAGCAGTACTTC,CASSFRDSDHPYEQYF
TRBV20-1,15,few,TRBJ2-3,TRBD2,TGCAGTGCTAGATCGGGACTAGCGGGCCTCCATACGCAGTATTTT,CSARSGLAGLHTQYF
TRBV5-1,15,few,TRBJ2-1,NA,TGCGCCAGCAGCTTCCGGGACGAGTACTACAATGAGCAGTTCTTC,CASSFRDEYYNEQFF
TRBV7-8,15,NA,TRBJ2-7,TRBD2,TGTGCCAGCAGCGTAGTGGGACTAGCGGGGCGCGAGCAGTACTTC,CASSVVGLAGREQYF
TRBV13,14,few,TRBJ2-5,TRBD2,TGTGCCAGCTCCCTCGGGGGGTCAGCCGAGACCCAGTACTTC,CASSLGGSAETQYF
TRBV10-3,16,NA,TRBJ1-5,TRBD1,TGTGCCATCAGCGTCTCCGGACAGGGTGTAGATCAGCCCCAGCATTTT,CAISVSGQGVDQPQHF
TRBV18,15,NA,TRBJ2-4,NA,TGTGCCAGCTCACAGGGCTCCATAGCCAAAAACATTCAGTACTTC,CASSQGSIAKNIQYF
TRBV7-8,17,NA,TRBJ2-1,NA,TGTGCCAGCAGCCTACCCATTAGCGAACAAGGCTACAATGAGCAGTTCTTC,CASSLPISEQGYNEQFF
TRBV29-1,14,NA,TRBJ2-3,TRBD1,TGCAGCGTTGAGGGACAGAGTGCCTGGGATACGCAGTATTTT,CSVEGQSAWDTQYF
TRBV4-1,14,NA,TRBJ2-1,NA,TGCGCCAGCAGCCAAGCCGGGCTGCTCAATGAGCAGTTCTTC,CASSQAGLLNEQFF
TRBV20-1,12,few,TRBJ2-7,TRBD2,TGCAGTGCTCGCGGGGGGAACTACGAGCAGTACTTC,CSARGGNYEQYF
TRBV27,11,NA,TRBJ2-7,TRBD2,TGTGCCACCGGGGGGGTATACGAGCAGTACTTC,CATGGVYEQYF
TRBV6-4,13,NA,TRBJ1-1,NA,TGTGCCAGCAGTGACGTGAAGGGTACTGAAGCTTTCTTT,CASSDVKGTEAFF
TRBV24-1,14,few,TRBJ2-2,NA,TGTGCCACCAGTGACCTAATCAGGGTCGGGGAGCTGTTTTTT,CATSDLIRVGELFF
TRBV7-9,13,few,TRBJ2-5,NA,TGTGCCAGCAGCGGTCCCATTTCAGAGACCCAGTACTTC,CASSGPISETQYF
TRBV7-8,16,many,TRBJ2-1,TRBD2,TGTGCCAGCAGCTTTCCGGCTAGCGGGGTGATGGATGAGCAGTTCTTC,CASSFPASGVMDEQFF
TRBV5-1,17,NA,TRBJ2-1,NA,TGCGCCAGCAGCTGGGGACTGGGGCGGGGCGACTACAATGAGCAGTTCTTC,CASSWGLGRGDYNEQFF
TRBV24-1,14,few,TRBJ2-2,NA,TGTGCCACCAGTGACGCCAGCGGTACCGGGGAGCTGTTTTTT,CATSDASGTGELFF
TRBV5-1,14,NA,TRBJ2-4,TRBD1,TGCGCCAGCAGCTCCACGACAGGGGGGAACATTCAGTACTTC,CASSSTTGGNIQYF
TRBV7-9,14,few,TRBJ2-5,NA,TGTGCCAGCAGCTTAGTCGGGGCCCAAGAGACCCAGTACTTC,CASSLVGAQETQYF
TRBV7-9,14,many,TRBJ2-1,TRBD2,TGTGCCAGCAGCCTAGGACTAGCGGGAGATGAGCAGTTCTTC,CASSLGLAGDEQFF
TRBV12-3/TRBV12-4,15,NA,TRBJ2-1,TRBD2,TGTGCCAGCAGTTCAAGACTAGCGGGAGACTCTGAGCAGTTCTTC,CASSSRLAGDSEQFF
TRBV20-1,17,few,TRBJ2-3,NA,TGCAGTGCTAGAGCCTATGGGCTCCCCGACCGCACAGATACGCAGTATTTT,CSARAYGLPDRTDTQYF